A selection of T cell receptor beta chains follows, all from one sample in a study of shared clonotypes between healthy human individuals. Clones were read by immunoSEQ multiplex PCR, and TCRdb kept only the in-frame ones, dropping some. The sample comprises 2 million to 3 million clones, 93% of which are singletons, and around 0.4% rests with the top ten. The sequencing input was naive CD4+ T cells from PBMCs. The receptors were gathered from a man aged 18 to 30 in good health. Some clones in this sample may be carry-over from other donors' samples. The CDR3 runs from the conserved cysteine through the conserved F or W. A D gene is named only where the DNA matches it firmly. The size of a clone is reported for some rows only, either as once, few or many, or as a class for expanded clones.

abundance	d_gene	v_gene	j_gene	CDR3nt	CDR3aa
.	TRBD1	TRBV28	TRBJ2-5	TGTGCCAGCCGACCTCAGGGGGCGGGTAAAGAGACCCAGTACTTC	CASRPQGAGKETQYF
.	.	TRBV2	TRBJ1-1	TGTGCCAGCAACCTAGGGGGGAGAACTGAAGCTTTCTTT	CASNLGGRTEAFF
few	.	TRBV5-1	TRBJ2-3	TGCGCCAGCAGCTTGTTCAGCACAGATACGCAGTATTTT	CASSLFSTDTQYF
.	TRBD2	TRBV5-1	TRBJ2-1	TGCGCCAGCAGCTTGGCGGCTAGCGGGAATTACAATGAGCAGTTCTTC	CASSLAASGNYNEQFF
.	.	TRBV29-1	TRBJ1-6	TGCAGCGTTGCCGGGGGTATAGGTTCACCCCTCCACTTT	CSVAGGIGSPLHF
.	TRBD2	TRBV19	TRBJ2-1	TGTGCCAGTAGTATCTTGCGGGAGAATGAGCAGTTCTTC	CASSILRENEQFF
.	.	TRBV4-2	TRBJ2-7	TGTGCCAGCAGCCTAACGGGTCCCTACGAGCAGTACTTC	CASSLTGPYEQYF
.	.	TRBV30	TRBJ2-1	TGTGCCTGGAGTGTACGTCTTTGGCGGGACAAATCGTACAATGAGCAGTTCTTC	CAWSVRLWRDKSYNEQFF
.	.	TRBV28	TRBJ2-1	TGTGCCAGCAGTTGGCGATGGGTGGGGTACAATGAGCAGTTCTTC	CASSWRWVGYNEQFF
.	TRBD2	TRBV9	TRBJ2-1	TGTGCCAGCAGCGTAGGTATAGGACTAGCCTACAATGAGCAGTTCTTC	CASSVGIGLAYNEQFF
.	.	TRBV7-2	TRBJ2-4	TGTGCCAGGGTGGTGAGCAGGGTAGAGTCGGTCAAAAACATTCAGTACTTC	CARVVSRVESVKNIQYF
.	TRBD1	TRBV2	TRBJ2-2	TGTGCCTCTTGGTGGGACAGTCACACCGGGGAGCTGTTTTTT	CASWWDSHTGELFF
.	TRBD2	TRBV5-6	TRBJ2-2	TGTGCCAGCAGCACTCCTAGCGGAGCCAACACCGGGGAGCTGTTTTTT	CASSTPSGANTGELFF
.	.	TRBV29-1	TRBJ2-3	TGCAGCGTTGAGGGGGTAAAGGGTACAGATACGCAGTATTTT	CSVEGVKGTDTQYF
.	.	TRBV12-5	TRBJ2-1	TGTGCTAGTGGTCCTTACTTAGCTCGAAGCTCCTACAATGAGCAGTTCTTC	CASGPYLARSSYNEQFF
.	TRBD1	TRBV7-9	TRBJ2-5	TGTGCCAGCAGCTTAGCGGGACAGGGCTGGGAGACCCAGTACTTC	CASSLAGQGWETQYF
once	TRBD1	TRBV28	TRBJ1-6	TGTGCCAGCAGTTCGGCAGGGGGCGCCAATTCACCCCTCCACTTT	CASSSAGGANSPLHF
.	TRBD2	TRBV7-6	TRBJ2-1	TGTGCCAGCAGTCATCCATGGAGCGGGGGGAACAATGAGCAGTTCTTC	CASSHPWSGGNNEQFF
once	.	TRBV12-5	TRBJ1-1	TGTGCTAGTGGTTTGGTAGGTTCGGAAGCTCTCTTT	CASGLVGSEALF
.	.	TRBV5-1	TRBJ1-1	TGCGCCAGCAGCCCACGTGACAACGAAGCTTTCTTT	CASSPRDNEAFF
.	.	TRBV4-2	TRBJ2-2	TGTGCCAGCAGCCCGGTGGTCAGTACCGGGGAGCTGTTTTTT	CASSPVVSTGELFF
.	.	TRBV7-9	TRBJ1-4	TGTGCCAGCAGCACCAGGACCTCGATATCACTGGGTAATGAAAAACTGTTTTTT	CASSTRTSISLGNEKLFF
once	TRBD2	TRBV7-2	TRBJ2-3	TGTGCCAGCAGCGCTGGACTAGCGGGTGGGGCAGATACGCAGTATTTT	CASSAGLAGGADTQYF
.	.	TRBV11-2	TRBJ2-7	TGTGCCAGCAGCCTCGAGACAGATCCCTACGAGCAGTACTTC	CASSLETDPYEQYF
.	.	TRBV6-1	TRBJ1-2	TGTGCCAGCAGTGATTGGGGGGTGGATGGCTACACCTTC	CASSDWGVDGYTF
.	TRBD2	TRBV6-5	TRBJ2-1	TGTGCCAGCAGTCTAGCGGGAGGAGATGAGCAGTTCTTC	CASSLAGGDEQFF
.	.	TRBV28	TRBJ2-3	TGTGCCAGCAGTACAACTAGCCCAGATACGCAGTATTTT	CASSTTSPDTQYF
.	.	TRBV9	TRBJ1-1	TGTGCCAGCAGCGCGAGCCCTGTAGAAACGGGGGTCACTGAAGCTTTCTTT	CASSASPVETGVTEAFF
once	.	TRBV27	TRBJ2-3	TGTGCCAGCAGAAGATTACCGAAGAGGGAAAACACAGATACGCAGTATTTT	CASRRLPKRENTDTQYF